Shown below are 23 T cell receptor beta chains from a single sample sequenced in a study of shared clonotypes between healthy human individuals. Sequencing used immunoSEQ multiplex PCR; TCRdb keeps in-frame clones, though not all of them. The sample has under 550,000 clones, approximately 95% seen once. The sequencing sample was made of naive CD4+ T cells sorted from blood. Subset meaning: CD45RA+ positively selected. The receptors come from a woman aged 25 to 45 in good health.

Comments on this clone: The same CDR3 also results from other DNA sequences found in this sample. The V call is TRBV19, the J call TRBJ2-5; 9 nucleotides line up with TRBD2. The J call may be faulty, since TRBJ2-7 better matches the DNA end. This CDR3 contains 13 residues. CDR1 and CDR2 (germline): LNHDA, SQIVND (reference sequence). The CDR3: CASRTSGSYEQYF. As DNA, the CDR3 is TGTGCCAGTAGGACTAGCGGCTCCTACGAGCAGTACTTC.

This clone appeared once. The V call is TRBV6-5, the J call TRBJ2-1; 7 bases are shared with TRBD2. CDR1 is MNHEY, CDR2 SVGAGI, per germline. V dropped 9 bases and J dropped 0; count of bases not matched to a gene: 8. This CDR3 is built from 15 residues. The CDR3 here is CASTSVQSSYNEQFF. CDR3 DNA sequence: TGTGCCAGTACTAGCGTTCAAAGCTCCTACAATGAGCAGTTCTTC.

This clone was counted between two and nine times. The rearrangement uses TRBV11-2 and TRBJ1-1; D perhaps matches TRBD1 (5 bases). Germline lookup yields CDR1 SGHAT and CDR2 FQNNGV. Trimming pared 8 bases from V and 3 bases from J, leaving 13 bases between. This CDR3 has 13 residues. The CDR3 is CASGLTGDTEAFF. In nucleotides, the CDR3 is TGTGCCAGCGGCCTTACGGGGGACACTGAAGCTTTCTTT.

V usage is TRBV11-3 and J usage is TRBJ2-3; 13 positions agree with TRBD2. Trimming at V came to 5 bases and at J to 0 bases, leaving 11 bases not matched to a gene. The CDR3 loop spans 19 amino acids. CDR1 is SGHNT and CDR2 is YENEEA in the germline V gene. CDR3: CASSRTTSGRGSSTDTQYF. The DNA for the CDR3 is TGTGCCAGCAGCCGAACTACTAGCGGGAGGGGCTCTAGCACAGATACGCAGTATTTT.

The chain employs TRBV19 and TRBJ2-3; 7 bases line up with TRBD2. CDR1 and CDR2 (germline): LNHDA, SQIVND (reference sequence). The CDR3 totals 15 residues. V lost 3 bases and J lost 3; bases outside the gene matches: 6. The CDR3 loop reads CASSIAGVVTDTQYF. CDR3 sequence (DNA): TGTGCCAGTAGTATTGCGGGAGTAGTGACAGATACGCAGTATTTT.

This chain joins TRBV30 and TRBJ1-4; no firm D call. Germline CDR1 GTSNPN, CDR2 SVGIG (reference sequence). V was clipped by 0 bases and J by 3 bases, with 5 bases between them. The CDR3 is made up of 13 amino acids. CDR3 DNA sequence: TGTGCCTGGAGTGTACGAGCTAATGAAAAACTGTTTTTT. Its translation: CAWSVRANEKLFF.

The chain is built from TRBV9 and TRBJ2-3; TRBD2 might be the D (6 bases). CDR3 size: 16 residues. Germline loops: CDR1 SGDLS, CDR2 YYNGEE. V dropped 0 bases and J dropped 0 bases, with 11 bases sitting between them. CDR3 nucleotide sequence: TGTGCCAGCAGCGTAGCGGGAGAGGCTAGCACAGATACGCAGTATTTT. Translating it yields CASSVAGEASTDTQYF.

The V and J genes are TRBV7-8 and TRBJ2-5; D may be TRBD1 (6 bases). The last part of the DNA fits TRBJ2-7 better; the J call may be wrong. CDR3 length equals 14 residues. CDR1 is SGHVS, CDR2 FQNEAQ, per germline. CDR3 sequence (DNA): TGTGCCAGCAGCTTAGGGTACAGGGACTACGAGCAGTACTTC. Protein product: CASSLGYRDYEQYF.

The chain links TRBV9 to TRBJ1-3; weak D call: TRBD1 (6 bases). The CDR3 runs 15 residues. The germline V gene encodes CDR1 SGDLS and CDR2 YYNGEE. CDR3 residues: CENEGDGNSGNTIYF. In nucleotides, the CDR3 is TGTGAAAACGAGGGGGACGGCAACTCTGGAAACACCATATATTTT.

The V gene is TRBV2, the J gene TRBJ1-3; D unclear. The CDR3 totals 17 residues. Germline CDR1 SNHLY, CDR2 FYNNEI. Trimming removed 4 bases from V and 0 bases from J, with 16 bases in between. CDR3 sequence reads: CASSASTTWTSGNTIYF. CDR3 in DNA: TGTGCCAGCAGTGCTAGCACCACCTGGACCTCTGGAAACACCATATATTTT.

The rearrangement joins TRBV4-1 to TRBJ1-1; no clear D gene. Trimming took off 4 bases at V and 1 base at J, with 16 bases between the two ends. This CDR3 contains 16 residues. The V gene's germline CDR1 is MGHRA and CDR2 YSYEKL. The CDR3 protein is CASSRGKLYPNTEAFF. CDR3 DNA: TGCGCCAGCAGCCGAGGAAAACTTTACCCGAACACTGAAGCTTTCTTT.

The rearrangement links TRBV28 to TRBJ1-4; 8 positions agree with TRBD1. The CDR3 has 15 amino acids. The junction had 6 bases not matched to a gene; V was cut back by 1 base and J by 8 bases. The V gene's germline CDR1 is MDHEN and CDR2 SYDVKM. The CDR3 DNA sequence: TGTGCCAGCAGTTTATTTGGACAGGGATCCGAAAAACTGTTTTTT. This encodes CASSLFGQGSEKLFF.

This clone came up once. The J gene is TRBJ1-1, the V gene TRBV19, with D perhaps matching TRBD1 (6 bases). Trimming pared 8 bases from V and 0 bases from J, leaving 16 bases between. Germline V CDR1 and CDR2: LNHDA, SQIVND (reference sequence). The CDR3 consists of 15 residues. The DNA of the CDR3 is TGTGCCAGTGACCGGGGGGCAGACATGAACACTGAAGCTTTCTTT. It yields the protein CASDRGADMNTEAFF.

This chain uses TRBV5-4 with TRBJ2-7; D not resolved. Per germline, CDR1 SGHNT and CDR2 YYREEE (reference sequence). The length of the CDR3 is 15 residues. The germline V and J ends were trimmed by 1 base and 3 bases, with 14 bases remaining between them. In DNA form, the CDR3 reads TGTGCCAGCAGCTTGTCGATCGAGGCCATCTACGAGCAGTACTTC. Residues: CASSLSIEAIYEQYF.

J is TRBJ2-2 and V is TRBV2, with a tentative D call TRBD1 (6 bases). The CDR3 length is 14 residues. The V gene's germline CDR1 is SNHLY and CDR2 FYNNEI. Between the trimmed V and J ends, which lost 6 bases and 6 bases, there was a span of 14 bases. In DNA form, the CDR3 reads TGTGCCAGCAGCGGCAGGGGTGGCCCCGGGGAGCTGTTTTTT. It encodes CASSGRGGPGELFF. Full variable domain (remainder filled in from reference TRBV2 and TRBJ2-2): EPEVTQTPSHQVTQMGQEVILRCVPISNHLYFYWYRQILGQKVEFLVSFYNNEISEKSEIFDDQFSVERPDGSNFTLKIRSTKLEDSAMYFCASSGRGGPGELFFGEGSRLTVL.

The chain carries TRBV6-5 and TRBJ2-7, with unresolved D. Germline V gene data show CDR1 as MNHEY and CDR2 as SVGAGI. The CDR3 covers 16 residues. V gave up 0 bases and J gave up 0 bases, with 12 bases separating them. In DNA, the CDR3 is TGTGCCAGCAGTTACTCTGGGCTACTAAGCTCCTACGAGCAGTACTTC. The encoded protein is CASSYSGLLSSYEQYF.

The chain couples TRBV19 to TRBJ1-4; the D is unclear. The CDR3 runs 14 residues. V was shortened by 1 base and J by 6 bases, with 9 bases between the two germline ends. Germline CDR1 and CDR2: LNHDA and SQIVND (reference sequence). CDR3 sequence: CASSIATPDEKLFF. As DNA, the CDR3 is TGTGCCAGTAGTATAGCCACCCCGGATGAAAAACTGTTTTTT.

The chain's CDR3 is CASSVSRTGVDEQYF. In DNA, the CDR3 is TGCGCCAGCAGTGTTAGTAGGACAGGGGTTGATGAGCAGTACTTC. The genes are TRBV10-2 and TRBJ2-7; TRBD1 matches at 9 bases. The junction had 11 bases not matched to a gene; V was cut back by 4 bases and J by 7 bases. Germline V lookup: CDR1 WSHSY, CDR2 SAAADI. The length of the CDR3 is 15 residues.

The rearrangement uses TRBV7-2 and TRBJ1-2; no definite D call. There are 12 residues in the CDR3. Germline V gene lookup returns CDR1 SGHTA and CDR2 FQGNSA. Trimming removed 1 base from V and 14 bases from J, with 14 bases in between. The CDR3 spells CASSLGDRATTF. CDR3 nucleotide sequence: TGTGCCAGCAGCTTAGGGGATAGGGCTACGACCTTC.

The gene calls are TRBV10-2 and TRBJ2-7, with a weak D call TRBD2 (6 bases). Trimming took 1 base from V and 2 from J, leaving 9 bases between them. The CDR3 loop spans 14 amino acids. Germline CDR1 and CDR2: WSHSY and SAAADI. CDR3 nucleotide sequence: TGCGCCAGCAGTGAGTGGGGACTCCCCTACGAGCAGTACTTC. The encoded protein is CASSEWGLPYEQYF.

The V and J genes are TRBV10-3 and TRBJ2-7, with 8 nucleotides matching TRBD1. The trim removed 3 bases at V and 1 base at J, leaving 5 bases unmatched. Germline V gene data show CDR1 as ENHRY and CDR2 as SYGVKD. The CDR3 has 15 residues. The CDR3 DNA reads as TGTGCCATCAGTGACTCGGACAGGGCTTCCTACGAGCAGTACTTC. Translation gives CAISDSDRASYEQYF.

This rearrangement joins TRBV5-6 to TRBJ2-5; the D call may be TRBD1 or TRBD2 (5 bases each). The V gene lost 5 bases and the J gene lost 0 bases, with 8 bases spanning the gap. Looked up from germline, CDR1 is SGHDT and CDR2 is YYEEEE. The CDR3 has 13 amino acids. The CDR3 region is CASSRDHQETQYF. CDR3 nucleotide sequence: TGTGCCAGCAGTAGGGACCACCAAGAGACCCAGTACTTC.

The rearrangement links TRBV18 to TRBJ2-7, with TRBD1 matching 8 bases. J gave up 6 bases and V 3 bases, and 4 bases lay outside the gene matches. Germline values: CDR1 KGHSH, CDR2 LQKENI. This CDR3 spans 13 amino acids. The chain's CDR3 is CASSPGQAGEQYF. The CDR3 bases are TGTGCCAGCTCACCGGGACAGGCGGGCGAGCAGTACTTC.